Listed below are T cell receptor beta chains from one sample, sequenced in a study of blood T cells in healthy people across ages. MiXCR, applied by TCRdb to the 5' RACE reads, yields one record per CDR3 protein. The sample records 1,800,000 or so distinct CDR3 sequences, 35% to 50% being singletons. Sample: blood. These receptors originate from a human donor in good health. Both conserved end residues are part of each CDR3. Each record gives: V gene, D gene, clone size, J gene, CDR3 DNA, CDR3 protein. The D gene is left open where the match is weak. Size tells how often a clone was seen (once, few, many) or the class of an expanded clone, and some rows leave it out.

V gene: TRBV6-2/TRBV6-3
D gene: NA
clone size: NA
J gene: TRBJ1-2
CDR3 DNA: TGTGCCAGCAGGCGTGGGATCAACTATGGCTACACCTTC
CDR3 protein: CASRRGINYGYTF

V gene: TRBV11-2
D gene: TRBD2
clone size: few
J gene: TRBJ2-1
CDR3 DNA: TGTGCCAGCAGCTCACCGGAGACTAGCGGGGGGCCCCAAACATACAATGAGCAGTTCTTC
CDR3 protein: CASSSPETSGGPQTYNEQFF

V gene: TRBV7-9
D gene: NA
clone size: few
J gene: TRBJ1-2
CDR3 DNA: TGTGCCAGCAGCTTAGGTCGATTACACTATGGCTACACCTTC
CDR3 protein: CASSLGRLHYGYTF

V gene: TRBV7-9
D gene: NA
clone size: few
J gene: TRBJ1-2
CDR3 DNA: TGTGCCAGCAGCTTAATCAGGGGTTTTGGTGGCTACACCTTC
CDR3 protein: CASSLIRGFGGYTF

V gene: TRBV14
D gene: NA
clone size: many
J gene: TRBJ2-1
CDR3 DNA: TGTGCCAGCTCACCTGGTTATGAGCAGTTCTTC
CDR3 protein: CASSPGYEQFF

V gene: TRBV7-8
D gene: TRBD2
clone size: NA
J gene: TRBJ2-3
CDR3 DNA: TGTGCCAGCAGCTTAAGACTAGCGGGGGGGCAGGGAGATACGCAGTATTTT
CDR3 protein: CASSLRLAGGQGDTQYF

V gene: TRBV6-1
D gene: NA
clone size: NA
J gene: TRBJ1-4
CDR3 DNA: TGTGCCAGCAGTGAACATATAAATCCTAATGAAAAACTGTTTTTT
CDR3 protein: CASSEHINPNEKLFF

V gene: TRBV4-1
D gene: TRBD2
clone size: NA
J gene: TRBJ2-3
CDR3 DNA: TGCGCCAGCAGCCCCAGAGGTTTTAGCGGGGGGAGCTTCACAGATACGCAGTATTTT
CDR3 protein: CASSPRGFSGGSFTDTQYF

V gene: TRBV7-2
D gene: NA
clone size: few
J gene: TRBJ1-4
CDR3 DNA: TGTGCCAGCAGCTTAGTGGGGGCAGGCGTTGTTGAAAAACTGTTTTTT
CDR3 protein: CASSLVGAGVVEKLFF

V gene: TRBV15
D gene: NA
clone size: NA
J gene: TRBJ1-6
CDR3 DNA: TGTGCCACCAGCAGTCCGCCCTACGGGGATTCACCCCTCCACTTT
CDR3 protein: CATSSPPYGDSPLHF

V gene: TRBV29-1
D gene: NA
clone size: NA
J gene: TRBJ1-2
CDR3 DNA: TGCAGCGGCACCTCTCGGGGCTATGGCTACACCTTC
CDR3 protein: CSGTSRGYGYTF

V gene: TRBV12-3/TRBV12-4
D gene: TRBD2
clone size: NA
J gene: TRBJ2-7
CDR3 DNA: TGTGCCAGCAGGGGAATTGGGGGGGGGGGCTACGAGCAGTACTTC
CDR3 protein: CASRGIGGGGYEQYF

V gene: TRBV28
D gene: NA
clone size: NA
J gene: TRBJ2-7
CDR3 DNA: TGTGCCAGCAGTTTTGGGGAGAGACCCTACGAGCAGTACTTC
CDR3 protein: CASSFGERPYEQYF

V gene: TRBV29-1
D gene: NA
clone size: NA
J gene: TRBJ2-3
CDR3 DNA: TGCAGCGTTTTCGGGCAGCCCCAGATCCCGTATTTT
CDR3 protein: CSVFGQPQIPYF

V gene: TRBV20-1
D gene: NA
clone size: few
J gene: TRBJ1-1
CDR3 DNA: TGCAGTGCCCTTAAAGGGGACACTGAAGCTTTCTTT
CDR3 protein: CSALKGDTEAFF

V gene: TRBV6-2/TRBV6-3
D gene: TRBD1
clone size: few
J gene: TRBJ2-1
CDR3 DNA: TGTGCCAGCAGCCAACAGGGGGCCAAGTTCTTC
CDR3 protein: CASSQQGAKFF

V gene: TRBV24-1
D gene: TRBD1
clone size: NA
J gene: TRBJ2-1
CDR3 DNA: TGTGCCACCAGTGATGTGACAGGGGGCTTCAACAATGAGCAGTTCTTC
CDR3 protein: CATSDVTGGFNNEQFF

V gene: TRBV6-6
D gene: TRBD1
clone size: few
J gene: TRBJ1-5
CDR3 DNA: TGTGCCAGCAGCGGACAGGGCGAGGGATCATTCAATCAGCCCCAGCATTTT
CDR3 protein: CASSGQGEGSFNQPQHF

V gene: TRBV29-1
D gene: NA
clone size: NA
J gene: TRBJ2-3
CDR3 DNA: TGCAGCGTTGAGCAGCTAACCACAGATACGCAGTATTTT
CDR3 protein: CSVEQLTTDTQYF

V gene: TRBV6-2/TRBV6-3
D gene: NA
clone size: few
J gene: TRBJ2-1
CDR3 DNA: TGTGCCAGCAGTTACTCCAGGGTAAACCTTGATGAGCAGTTCTTC
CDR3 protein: CASSYSRVNLDEQFF

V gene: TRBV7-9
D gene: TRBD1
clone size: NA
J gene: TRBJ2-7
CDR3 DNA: TGTGCCAGCAGCTTAGATCCGGGACAGGGTTTCTACGAGCAGTACTTC
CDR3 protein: CASSLDPGQGFYEQYF

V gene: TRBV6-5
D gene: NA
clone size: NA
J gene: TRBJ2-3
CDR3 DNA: TGTGCCAGCAGTGGGGGCTCCCAGTCAGATACGCAGTATTTT
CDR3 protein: CASSGGSQSDTQYF

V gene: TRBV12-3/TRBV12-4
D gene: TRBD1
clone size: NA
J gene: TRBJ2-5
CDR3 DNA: TGTGCCAGCAGTTTGGTCAGGGGGTATCTGGAGCAGTACTTC
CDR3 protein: CASSLVRGYLEQYF

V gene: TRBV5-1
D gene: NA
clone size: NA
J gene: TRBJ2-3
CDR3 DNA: TGCGCCAGCAGCCGATCCCCTGGTTTAGATACGCAGTATTTT
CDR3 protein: CASSRSPGLDTQYF

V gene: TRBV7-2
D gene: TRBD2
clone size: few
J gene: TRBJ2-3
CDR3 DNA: TGTGCCAGCAGCTTAGCGAAGACTAGCGGGGTGACAGATACGCAGTATTTT
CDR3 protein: CASSLAKTSGVTDTQYF

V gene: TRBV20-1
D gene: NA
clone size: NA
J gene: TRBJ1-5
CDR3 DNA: TGCAGTGCCAGCCGGCGAGGCCCCAGGCCCCAGCATTTT
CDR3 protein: CSASRRGPRPQHF

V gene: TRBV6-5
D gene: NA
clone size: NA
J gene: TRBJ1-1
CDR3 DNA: TGTGCCAGCAGTTACTCGGCGGTTGCAAAGGAAGCTTTCTTT
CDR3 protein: CASSYSAVAKEAFF

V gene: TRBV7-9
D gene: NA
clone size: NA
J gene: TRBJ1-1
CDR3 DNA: TGTGCCAGCAGCCACCTCGGACATGCTCTAACTGAAGCTTTCTTT
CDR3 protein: CASSHLGHALTEAFF

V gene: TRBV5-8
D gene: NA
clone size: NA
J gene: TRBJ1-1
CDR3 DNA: TGTGCCAGCAGCTCGGGACTTCCTCGGCAGTTCACTGAAGCTTTCTTT
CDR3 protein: CASSSGLPRQFTEAFF

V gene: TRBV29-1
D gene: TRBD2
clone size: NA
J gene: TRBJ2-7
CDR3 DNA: TGCAGCGGGAGCGGGGGGGCCTCGTCCTACAATGAGCAGTACTTC
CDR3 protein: CSGSGGASSYNEQYF

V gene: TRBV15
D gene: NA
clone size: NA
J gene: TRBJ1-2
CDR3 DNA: TGTGCCACCAGCGGACTCCGGGACGGATTACTCTCCTATGTTGGCTACACCTTC
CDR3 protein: CATSGLRDGLLSYVGYTF

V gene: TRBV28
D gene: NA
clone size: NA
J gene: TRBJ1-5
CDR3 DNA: TGTGCCAGCAGTTTTGCGACCGCTCAGCCCCAGCATTTT
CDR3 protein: CASSFATAQPQHF

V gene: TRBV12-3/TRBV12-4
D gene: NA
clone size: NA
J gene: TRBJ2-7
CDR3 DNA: TGTGCCAGCGCCTTCGGGCAGTCCTACGAGCAGTACTTC
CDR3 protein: CASAFGQSYEQYF

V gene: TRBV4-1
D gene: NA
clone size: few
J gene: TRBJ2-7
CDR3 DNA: TGCGCCAGCAGCCAAGAAAGGAGGGGGCGGGACGAGCAGTACTTC
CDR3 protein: CASSQERRGRDEQYF

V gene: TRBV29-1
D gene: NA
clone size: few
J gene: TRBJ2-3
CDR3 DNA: TGCAGCGTTGACGGACAGATGGGCACAGATACGCAGTATTTT
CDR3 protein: CSVDGQMGTDTQYF

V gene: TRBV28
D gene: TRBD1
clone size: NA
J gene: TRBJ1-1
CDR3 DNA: TGTGCCAGCAACCTACCGACAGGGCCCTTCACTGAAGCTTTCTTT
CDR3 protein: CASNLPTGPFTEAFF

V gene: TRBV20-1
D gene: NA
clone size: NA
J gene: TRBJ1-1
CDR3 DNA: TGCAGTGCACCCCAGGGAAACACTGAAGCTTTCTTT
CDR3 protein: CSAPQGNTEAFF

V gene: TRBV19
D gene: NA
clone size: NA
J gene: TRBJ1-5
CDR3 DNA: TGTGCCAGTAGTATAGAAAGGAGGGGTGGAAGTCAGCCCCAGCATTTT
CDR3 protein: CASSIERRGGSQPQHF

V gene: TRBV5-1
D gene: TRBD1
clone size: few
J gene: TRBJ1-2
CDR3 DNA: TGCGCCAGCAATGTAGGACAGGGGACATATGGCTACACCTTC
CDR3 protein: CASNVGQGTYGYTF

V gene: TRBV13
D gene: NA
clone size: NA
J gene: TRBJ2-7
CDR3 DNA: TGTGCCAGCAGCTCAAGGACAGACTCCTACGAGCAGTACTTC
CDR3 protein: CASSSRTDSYEQYF

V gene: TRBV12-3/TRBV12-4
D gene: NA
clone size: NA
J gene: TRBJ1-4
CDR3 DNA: TGTGCCAGCAGTTTACACACTTCGGAAAAACTGTTTTTT
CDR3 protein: CASSLHTSEKLFF

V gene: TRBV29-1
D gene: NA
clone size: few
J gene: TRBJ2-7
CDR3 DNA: TGCAGCGTTGTGGGGGGCAGGGGATACGAGCAGTACTTC
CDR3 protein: CSVVGGRGYEQYF

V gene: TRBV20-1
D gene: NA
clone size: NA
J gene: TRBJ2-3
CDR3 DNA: TGCAGTACAGCGCCCCCTAGCACAGATACGCAGTATTTT
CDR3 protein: CSTAPPSTDTQYF

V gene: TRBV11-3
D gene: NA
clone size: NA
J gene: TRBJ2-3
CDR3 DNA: TGTGCCAGCGGTGGCGGTGGGACCCTAGATACGCAGTATTTT
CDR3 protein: CASGGGGTLDTQYF

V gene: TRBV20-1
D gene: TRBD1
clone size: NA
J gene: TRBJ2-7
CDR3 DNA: TGCAGTGCCACCGGGACAGGGGTGCTCGAGCAGTACTTC
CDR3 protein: CSATGTGVLEQYF

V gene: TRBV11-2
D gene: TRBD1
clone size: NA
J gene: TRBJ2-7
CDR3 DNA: TGTGCCAGCAGCGTACCGGGACAGGGTTTCCACGAGCAGTACTTC
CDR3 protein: CASSVPGQGFHEQYF

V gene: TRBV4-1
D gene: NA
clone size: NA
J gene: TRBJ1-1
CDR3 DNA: TGCGCCAGCAGCCAAGTATGGGAGGGTCCGAACACTGAAGCTTTCTTT
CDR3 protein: CASSQVWEGPNTEAFF

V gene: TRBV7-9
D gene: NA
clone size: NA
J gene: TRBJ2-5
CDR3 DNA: TGTGCCAGCAGCACCATGACTAGTCGAGAGACCCAGTACTTC
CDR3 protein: CASSTMTSRETQYF

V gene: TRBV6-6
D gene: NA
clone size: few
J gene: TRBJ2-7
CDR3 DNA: TGTGCCAGCAGTTACGGGGGACACCCCTCCTACGAGCAGTACTTC
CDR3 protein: CASSYGGHPSYEQYF

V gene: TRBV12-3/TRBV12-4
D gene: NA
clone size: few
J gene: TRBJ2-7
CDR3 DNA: TGTGCCAGCAGTCGGGACCTCCCGCACCTCTACGAGCAGTACTTC
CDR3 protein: CASSRDLPHLYEQYF

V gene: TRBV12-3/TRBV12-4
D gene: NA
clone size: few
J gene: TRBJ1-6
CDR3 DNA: TGTGCCAGCAGTGGCGACCCAGAGGGTTCACCCCTCCACTTT
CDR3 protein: CASSGDPEGSPLHF

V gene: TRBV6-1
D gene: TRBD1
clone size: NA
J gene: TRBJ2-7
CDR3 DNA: TGTGCCAGCAGGGAGACAGGGGGCTCCTACGAGCAGTACTTC
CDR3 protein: CASRETGGSYEQYF